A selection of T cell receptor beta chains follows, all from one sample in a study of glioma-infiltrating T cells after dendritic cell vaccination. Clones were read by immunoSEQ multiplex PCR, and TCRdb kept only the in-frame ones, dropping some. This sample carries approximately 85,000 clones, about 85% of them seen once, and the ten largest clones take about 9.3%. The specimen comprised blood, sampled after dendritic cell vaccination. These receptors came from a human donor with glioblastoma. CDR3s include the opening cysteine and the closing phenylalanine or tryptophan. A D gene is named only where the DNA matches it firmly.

CASSEGQGFSPLHF,TGTGCCAGTAGTGAGGGACAGGGCTTTTCACCCCTCCACTTT,TRBV19,TRBJ1-6,TRBD1
CASSAGTSGIYNEQFF,TGTGCCAGCAGTGCAGGGACTAGCGGGATCTACAATGAGCAGTTCTTC,TRBV6-1,TRBJ2-1,TRBD2
CASSSYRVDEQYF,TGTGCCAGCAGTTCGTACAGGGTCGACGAGCAGTACTTC,TRBV6-5,TRBJ2-7,-
CASSQGLAYNEQFF,TGCGCCAGCAGCCAAGGACTAGCCTACAATGAGCAGTTCTTC,TRBV4-1,TRBJ2-1,-
CASSLAGQTLSYEQYF,TGTGCCAGCAGCTTAGCGGGACAGACTCTCTCCTACGAGCAGTACTTC,TRBV11-2,TRBJ2-7,TRBD1
CATSRARADTEAFF,TGTGCCACCAGCAGAGCGAGGGCGGACACTGAAGCTTTCTTT,TRBV15,TRBJ1-1,-
CASSPLINYGYTF,TGTGCCAGCAGTCCGCTAATCAACTATGGCTACACCTTC,TRBV25-1,TRBJ1-2,-
CASVTTGIAEAFF,TGTGCCAGTGTAACGACAGGGATCGCTGAAGCTTTCTTT,TRBV19,TRBJ1-1,TRBD1
CASSAGLNTGELFF,TGTGCCAGTAGTGCCGGACTTAACACCGGGGAGCTGTTTTTT,TRBV19,TRBJ2-2,-
CASSQKQGMGIDNEQFF,TGTGCCAGCAGCCAAAAGCAGGGTATGGGGATCGACAATGAGCAGTTCTTC,TRBV14,TRBJ2-1,-
CASSLSNLAYEQYF,TGTGCCAGCAGCTTATCCAACTTGGCCTACGAGCAGTACTTC,TRBV7-9,TRBJ2-7,-
CASSPTISSTDTQYF,TGTGCCAGCAGCCCGACTATATCCTCCACAGATACGCAGTATTTT,TRBV5-6,TRBJ2-3,-